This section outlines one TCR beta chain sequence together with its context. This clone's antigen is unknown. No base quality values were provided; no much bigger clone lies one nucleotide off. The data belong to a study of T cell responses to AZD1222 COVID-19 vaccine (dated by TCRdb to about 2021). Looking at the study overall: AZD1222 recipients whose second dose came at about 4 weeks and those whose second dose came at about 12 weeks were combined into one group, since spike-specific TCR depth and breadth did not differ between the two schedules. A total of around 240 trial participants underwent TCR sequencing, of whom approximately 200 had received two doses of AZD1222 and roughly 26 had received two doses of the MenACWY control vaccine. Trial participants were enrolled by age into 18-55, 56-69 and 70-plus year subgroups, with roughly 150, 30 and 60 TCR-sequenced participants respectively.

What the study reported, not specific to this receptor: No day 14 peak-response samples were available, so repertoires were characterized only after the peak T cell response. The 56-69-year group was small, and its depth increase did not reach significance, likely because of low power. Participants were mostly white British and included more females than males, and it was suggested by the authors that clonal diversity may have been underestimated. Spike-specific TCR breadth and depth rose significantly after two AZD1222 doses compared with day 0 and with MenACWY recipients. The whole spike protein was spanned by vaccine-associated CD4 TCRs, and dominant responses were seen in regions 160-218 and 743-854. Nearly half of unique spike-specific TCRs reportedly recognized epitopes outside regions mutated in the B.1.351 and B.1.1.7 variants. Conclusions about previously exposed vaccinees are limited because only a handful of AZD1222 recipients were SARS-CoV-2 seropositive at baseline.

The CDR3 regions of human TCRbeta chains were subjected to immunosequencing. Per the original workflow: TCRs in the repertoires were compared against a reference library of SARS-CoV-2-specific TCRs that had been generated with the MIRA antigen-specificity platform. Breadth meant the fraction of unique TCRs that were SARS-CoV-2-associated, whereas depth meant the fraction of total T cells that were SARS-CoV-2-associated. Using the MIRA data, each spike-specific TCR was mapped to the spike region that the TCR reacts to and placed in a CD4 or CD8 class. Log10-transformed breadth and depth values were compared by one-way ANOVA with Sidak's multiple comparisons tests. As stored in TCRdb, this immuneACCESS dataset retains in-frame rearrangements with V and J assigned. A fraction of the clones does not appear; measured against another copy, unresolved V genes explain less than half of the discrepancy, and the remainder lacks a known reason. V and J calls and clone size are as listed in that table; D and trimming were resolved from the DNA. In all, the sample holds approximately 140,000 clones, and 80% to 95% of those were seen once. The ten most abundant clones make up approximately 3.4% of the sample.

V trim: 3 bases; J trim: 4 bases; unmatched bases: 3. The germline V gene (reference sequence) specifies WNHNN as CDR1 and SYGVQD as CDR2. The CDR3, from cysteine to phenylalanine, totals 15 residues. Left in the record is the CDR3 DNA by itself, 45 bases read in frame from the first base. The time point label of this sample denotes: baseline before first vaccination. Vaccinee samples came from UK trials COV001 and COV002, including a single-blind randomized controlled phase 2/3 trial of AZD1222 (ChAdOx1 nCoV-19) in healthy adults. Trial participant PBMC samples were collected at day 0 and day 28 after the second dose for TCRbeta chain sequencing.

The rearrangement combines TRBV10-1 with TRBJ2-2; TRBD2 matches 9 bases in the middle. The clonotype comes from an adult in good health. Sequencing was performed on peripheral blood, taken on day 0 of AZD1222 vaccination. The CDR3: CASSDASGATGELFF. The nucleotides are TGCGCCAGCAGTGATGCTAGCGGGGCCACCGGGGAGCTGTTTTTT.